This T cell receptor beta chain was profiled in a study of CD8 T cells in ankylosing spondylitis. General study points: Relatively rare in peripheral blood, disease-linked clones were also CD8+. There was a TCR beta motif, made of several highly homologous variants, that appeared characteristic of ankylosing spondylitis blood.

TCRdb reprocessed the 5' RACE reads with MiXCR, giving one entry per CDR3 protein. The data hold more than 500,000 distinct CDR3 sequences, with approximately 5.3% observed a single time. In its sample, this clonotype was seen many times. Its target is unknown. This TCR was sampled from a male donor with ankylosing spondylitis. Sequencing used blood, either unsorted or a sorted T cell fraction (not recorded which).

CDR3 DNA sequence: TGCAGTGCCATAGGTCTGGGGGCAGATAATGAAAAACTGTTTTTT. Translated: CSAIGLGADNEKLFF. The chain links TRBV20-1 to TRBJ1-4, with D tentatively TRBD1 (6 bases). With 6 bases removed from V and 4 bases from J, the gap between germline ends came to 18 bases. Germline-derived CDR1 and CDR2 are DFQATT and SNEGSKA (reference sequence). CDR3 size: 15 residues.